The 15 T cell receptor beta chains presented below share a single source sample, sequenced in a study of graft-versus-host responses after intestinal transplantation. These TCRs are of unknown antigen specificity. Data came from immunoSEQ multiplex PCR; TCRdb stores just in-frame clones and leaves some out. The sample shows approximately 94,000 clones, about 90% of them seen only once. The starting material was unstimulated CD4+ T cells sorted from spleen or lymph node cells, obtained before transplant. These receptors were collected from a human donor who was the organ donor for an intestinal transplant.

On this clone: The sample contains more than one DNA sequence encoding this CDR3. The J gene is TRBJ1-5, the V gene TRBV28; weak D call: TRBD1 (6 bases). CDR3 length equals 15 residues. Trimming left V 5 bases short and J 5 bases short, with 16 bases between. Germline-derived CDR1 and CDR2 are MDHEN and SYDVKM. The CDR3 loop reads CASSPPDRPDQPQHF. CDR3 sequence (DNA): TGTGCCAGCAGTCCTCCAGACAGGCCCGATCAGCCCCAGCATTTT.

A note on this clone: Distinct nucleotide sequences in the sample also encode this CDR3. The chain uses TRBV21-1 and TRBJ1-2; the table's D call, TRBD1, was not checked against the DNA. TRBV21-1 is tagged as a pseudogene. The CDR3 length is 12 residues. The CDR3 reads CASSRPGYGYTF. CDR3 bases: TGTGCCAGCAGCCGCCCAGGCTATGGCTACACCTTC.

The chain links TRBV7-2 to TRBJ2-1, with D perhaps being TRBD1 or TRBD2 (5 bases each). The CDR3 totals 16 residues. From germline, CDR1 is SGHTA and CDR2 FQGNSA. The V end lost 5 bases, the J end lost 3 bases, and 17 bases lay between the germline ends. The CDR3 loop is CASSGRGIRNYNEQFF. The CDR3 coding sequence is TGTGCCAGCAGCGGCCGGGGCATAAGGAACTACAATGAGCAGTTCTTC.

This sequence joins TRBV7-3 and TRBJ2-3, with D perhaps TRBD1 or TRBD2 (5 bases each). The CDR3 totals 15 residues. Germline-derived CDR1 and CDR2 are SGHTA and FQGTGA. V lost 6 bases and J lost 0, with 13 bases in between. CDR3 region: CASSSDSPSTDTQYF. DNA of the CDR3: TGTGCCAGCAGTAGCGACAGTCCTAGCACAGATACGCAGTATTTT.

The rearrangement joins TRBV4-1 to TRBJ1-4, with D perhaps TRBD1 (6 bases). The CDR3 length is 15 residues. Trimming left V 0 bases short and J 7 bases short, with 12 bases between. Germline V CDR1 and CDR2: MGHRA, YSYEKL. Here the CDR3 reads CASSQEQGQIEKLFF. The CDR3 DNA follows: TGCGCCAGCAGCCAAGAACAGGGTCAAATTGAAAAACTGTTTTTT.

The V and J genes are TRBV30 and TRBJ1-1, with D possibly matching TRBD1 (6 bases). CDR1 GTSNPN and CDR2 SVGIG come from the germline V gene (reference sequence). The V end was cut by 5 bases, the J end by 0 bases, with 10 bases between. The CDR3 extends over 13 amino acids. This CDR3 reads CAWETGLNTEAFF. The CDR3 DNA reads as TGTGCCTGGGAGACAGGACTGAACACTGAAGCTTTCTTT.

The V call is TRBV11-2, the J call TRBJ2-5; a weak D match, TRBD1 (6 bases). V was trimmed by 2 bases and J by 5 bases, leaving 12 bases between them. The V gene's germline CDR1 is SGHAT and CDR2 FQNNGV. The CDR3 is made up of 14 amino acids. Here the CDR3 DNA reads TGTGCCAGCAGCTTATGGGGGCTCAAGGAGACCCAGTACTTC. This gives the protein CASSLWGLKETQYF.

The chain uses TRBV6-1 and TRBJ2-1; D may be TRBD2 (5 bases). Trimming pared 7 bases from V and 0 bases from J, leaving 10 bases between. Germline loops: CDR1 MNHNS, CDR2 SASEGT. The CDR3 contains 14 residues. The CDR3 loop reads CASTFTSSYNEQFF. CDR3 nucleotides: TGTGCCAGCACCTTTACTAGCTCCTACAATGAGCAGTTCTTC.

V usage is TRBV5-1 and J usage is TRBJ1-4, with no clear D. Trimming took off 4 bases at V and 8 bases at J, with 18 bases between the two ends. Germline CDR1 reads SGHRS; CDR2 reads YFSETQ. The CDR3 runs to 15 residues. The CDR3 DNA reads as TGCGCCAGCAGCCCCAGGTCCGGAGTTCGCGAAAAACTGTTTTTT. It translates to CASSPRSGVREKLFF.

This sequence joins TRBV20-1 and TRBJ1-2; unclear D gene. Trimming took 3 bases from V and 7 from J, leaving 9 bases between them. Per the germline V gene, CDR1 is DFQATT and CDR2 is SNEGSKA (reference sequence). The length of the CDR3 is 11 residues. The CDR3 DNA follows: TGCAGTGCTAGTGTAGATAGTGGCTACACCTTC. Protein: CSASVDSGYTF.

This CDR3 is CASSIAGASYNEQFF. The DNA for the CDR3 is TGTGCCAGCAGCATAGCAGGGGCCTCCTACAATGAGCAGTTCTTC. The V call is TRBV9, the J call TRBJ2-1; a weak D match, TRBD1 (6 bases). The CDR3 totals 15 residues. The germline V gene has CDR1 SGDLS and CDR2 YYNGEE. V dropped 4 bases and J dropped 0 bases, with 11 bases sitting between them.

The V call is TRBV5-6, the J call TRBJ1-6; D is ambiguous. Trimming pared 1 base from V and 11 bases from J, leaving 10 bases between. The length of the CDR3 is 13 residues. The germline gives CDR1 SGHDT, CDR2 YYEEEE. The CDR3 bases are TGTGCCAGCAGCTTGCTCAGGAAACCACCCCTCCACTTT. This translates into CASSLLRKPPLHF.

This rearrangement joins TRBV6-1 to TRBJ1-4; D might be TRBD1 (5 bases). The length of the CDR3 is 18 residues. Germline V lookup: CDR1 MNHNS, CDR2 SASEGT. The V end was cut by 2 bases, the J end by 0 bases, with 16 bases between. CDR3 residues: CASSERRGALATNEKLFF. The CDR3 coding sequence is TGTGCCAGCAGTGAACGGAGGGGAGCCCTTGCAACTAATGAAAAACTGTTTTTT.

CDR3 protein: CASSFQGANTEAFF. The CDR3 DNA follows: TGTGCCAGCAGCTTTCAGGGGGCGAACACTGAAGCTTTCTTT. The chain employs TRBV7-8 and TRBJ1-1; 8 bases are a match to TRBD1. Germline V lookup: CDR1 SGHVS, CDR2 FQNEAQ. The ends lost 3 bases at V and 1 base at J; junction bases unmatched: 1. The CDR3 has 14 residues. Full variable domain (missing parts from reference TRBV7-8 and TRBJ1-1): GAGVSQSPRYKVAKRGQDVALRCDPISGHVSLFWYQQALGQGPEFLTYFQNEAQLDKSGLPSDRFFAERPEGSVSTLKIQRTQQEDSAVYLCASSFQGANTEAFFGQGTRLTVV.

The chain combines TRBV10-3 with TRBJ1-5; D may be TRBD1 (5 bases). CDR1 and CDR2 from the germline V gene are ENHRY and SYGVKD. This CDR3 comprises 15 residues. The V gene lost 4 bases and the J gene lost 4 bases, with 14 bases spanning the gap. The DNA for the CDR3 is TGTGCCATCAGTGGGGGCCGGGAACTTAATCAGCCCCAGCATTTT. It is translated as CAISGGRELNQPQHF.